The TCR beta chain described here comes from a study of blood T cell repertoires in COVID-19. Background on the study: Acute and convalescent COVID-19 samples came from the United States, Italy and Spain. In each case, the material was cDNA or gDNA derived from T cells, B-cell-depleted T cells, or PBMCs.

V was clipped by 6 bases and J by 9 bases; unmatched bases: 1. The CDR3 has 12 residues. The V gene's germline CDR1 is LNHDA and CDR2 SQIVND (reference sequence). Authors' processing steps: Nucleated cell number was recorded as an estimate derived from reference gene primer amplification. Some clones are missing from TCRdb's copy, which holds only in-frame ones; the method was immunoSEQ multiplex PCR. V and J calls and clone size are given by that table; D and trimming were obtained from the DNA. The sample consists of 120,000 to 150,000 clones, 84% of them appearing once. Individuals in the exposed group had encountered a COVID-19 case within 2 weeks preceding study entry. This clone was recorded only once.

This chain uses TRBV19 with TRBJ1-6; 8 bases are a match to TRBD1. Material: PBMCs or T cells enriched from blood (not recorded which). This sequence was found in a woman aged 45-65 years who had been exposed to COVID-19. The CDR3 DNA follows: TGTGCCAGTAGGGACAGGGTTTCACCCCTCCACTTT. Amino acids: CASRDRVSPLHF.